This T cell receptor beta chain originates from a study of cytomegalovirus exposure and HLA in healthy donors. Study details: The roughly 130 validation repertoires, a later analysis reported, used the same platform as the roughly 660 repertoires from the first cohort. Study-wide findings and caveats: Rarity marked most TCR sequences, yet some public TCRs occurred in many donors. Reports indicated that the classifier achieved high specificity and sensitivity in diagnosing cytomegalovirus status. In vitro confirmation showed a few CMV-associated chains to be CMV antigen specific.

Sequencing was performed with immunoSEQ multiplex PCR; in TCRdb, only in-frame clones are kept and a portion is missing. There are about 280,000 clones in the sample; 70% to 90% occur only once, and about 0.9% lies in the top ten. Comment on this clone: Antigen specificity is unknown.

Sample: PBMCs. The receptor's source is a woman under 30 in good health and CMV-seronegative.

In DNA form, the CDR3 reads TGTGCCAGCAGCTGGGGGGACAGGGTTGAGACCCAGTACTTC. Amino acids: CASSWGDRVETQYF. The chain joins TRBV7-9 to TRBJ2-5; TRBD1 aligns across 9 bases. The germline CDR1 and CDR2 sequences are SEHNR and FQNEAQ (reference sequence). The V gene end was trimmed by 4 bases and the J gene end by 5 bases; junction bases not matched to a gene: 5. The CDR3 consists of 14 residues.